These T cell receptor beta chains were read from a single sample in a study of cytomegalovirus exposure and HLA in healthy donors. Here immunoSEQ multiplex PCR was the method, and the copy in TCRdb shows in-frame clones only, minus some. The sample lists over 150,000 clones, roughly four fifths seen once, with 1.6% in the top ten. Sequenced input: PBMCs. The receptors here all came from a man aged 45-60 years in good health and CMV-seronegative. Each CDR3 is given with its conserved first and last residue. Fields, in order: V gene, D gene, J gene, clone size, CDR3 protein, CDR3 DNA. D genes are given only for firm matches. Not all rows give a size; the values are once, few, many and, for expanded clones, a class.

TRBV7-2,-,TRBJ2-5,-,CASSFRVSAETQYF,TGTGCCAGCAGCTTTAGAGTGTCTGCGGAGACCCAGTACTTC
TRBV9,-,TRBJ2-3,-,CASSVAPGTDTQYF,TGTGCCAGCAGCGTAGCTCCAGGCACAGATACGCAGTATTTT
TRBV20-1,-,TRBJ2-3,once,CSSPFADTQYF,TGCAGTTCCCCCTTCGCAGATACGCAGTATTTT
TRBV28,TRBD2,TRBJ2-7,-,CASSLGVAGSYEQYF,TGTGCCAGCAGTTTAGGGGTAGCGGGCTCCTACGAGCAGTACTTC
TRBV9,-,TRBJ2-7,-,CASSLCPEQYF,TGTGCCAGCAGCCTATGTCCTGAGCAGTACTTC
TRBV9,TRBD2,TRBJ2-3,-,CASSASGSGTDTQYF,TGTGCCAGCAGCGCGAGCGGGAGTGGTACAGATACGCAGTATTTT
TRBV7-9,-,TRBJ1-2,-,CASRTGYGYTF,TGTGCCAGCAGAACGGGCTATGGCTACACCTTC
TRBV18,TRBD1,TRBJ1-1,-,CASSPLGTGVNTEAFF,TGTGCCAGCTCACCTCTCGGGACAGGGGTGAACACTGAAGCTTTCTTT
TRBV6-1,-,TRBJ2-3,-,CANSPRTSTDTQYF,TGTGCCAACTCACCGAGAACTAGCACAGATACGCAGTATTTT
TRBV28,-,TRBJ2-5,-,CASSFRRGPETQYF,TGTGCCAGCAGTTTCCGCAGGGGCCCAGAAACCCAGTACTTC
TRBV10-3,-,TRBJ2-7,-,CAISPSGHAYEQYF,TGTGCCATCAGTCCCTCGGGACACGCCTACGAGCAGTACTTC
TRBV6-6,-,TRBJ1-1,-,CASSSPGLGTEAFF,TGTGCCAGCAGTTCCCCAGGTTTGGGCACTGAAGCTTTCTTT
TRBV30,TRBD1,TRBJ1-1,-,CALRTGGSTEAFF,TGTGCCTTAAGGACAGGGGGAAGCACTGAAGCTTTCTTT
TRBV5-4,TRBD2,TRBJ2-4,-,CASSIRGGNIQYF,TGTGCCAGCAGCATCCGCGGGGGAAACATTCAGTACTTC
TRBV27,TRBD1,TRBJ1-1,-,CASRTGFTEAFF,TGTGCCAGCAGGACAGGGTTCACTGAAGCTTTCTTT
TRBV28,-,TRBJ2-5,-,CASSFSGARQETQYF,TGTGCCAGCAGTTTTAGCGGAGCAAGACAAGAGACCCAGTACTTC
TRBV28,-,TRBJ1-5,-,CASRVPSNQPQHF,TGTGCCAGCCGCGTCCCTAGCAATCAGCCCCAGCATTTT
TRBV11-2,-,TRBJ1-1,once,CASSSPRGDTEAFF,TGTGCCAGCAGCTCCCCCAGGGGAGACACTGAAGCTTTCTTT
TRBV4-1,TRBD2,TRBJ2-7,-,CASSQDNSGIVYEQYF,TGCGCCAGCAGCCAAGATAATAGCGGGATAGTTTACGAGCAGTACTTC
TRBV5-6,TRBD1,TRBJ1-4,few,CASSWGTGSTNEKLFF,TGTGCCAGCAGCTGGGGGACAGGGAGCACTAATGAAAAACTGTTTTTT
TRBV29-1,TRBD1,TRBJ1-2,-,CSVEGDRGGGYTF,TGCAGCGTCGAGGGGGACAGGGGGGGTGGCTACACCTTC
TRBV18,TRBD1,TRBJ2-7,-,CASSPATGDEQYF,TGTGCCAGCTCACCAGCAACAGGGGACGAGCAGTACTTC
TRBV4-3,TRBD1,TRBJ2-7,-,CASSQGLGQGAINKQYF,TGCGCCAGCAGCCAGGGATTAGGACAGGGGGCTATAAACAAGCAGTACTTC
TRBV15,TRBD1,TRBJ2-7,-,CATSPRVQGAFEQYF,TGTGCCACCAGCCCGAGGGTGCAGGGGGCCTTCGAGCAGTACTTC
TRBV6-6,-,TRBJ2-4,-,CASRTGTLKEYF,TGTGCCAGCAGAACCGGGACACTCAAGGAGTACTTC
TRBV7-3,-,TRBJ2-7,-,CASSLTVGSGYEQYF,TGTGCCAGCAGCTTAACTGTTGGGTCAGGTTACGAGCAGTACTTC
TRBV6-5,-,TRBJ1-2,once,CASSYSSSGVNYGYTF,TGTGCCAGCAGTTACTCGAGTTCCGGGGTGAACTATGGCTACACCTTC
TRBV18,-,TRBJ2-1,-,CASSARGGIYEQFF,TGTGCCAGCTCAGCCCGCGGCGGGATTTATGAGCAGTTCTTC
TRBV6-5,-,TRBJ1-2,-,CASSYSTRGNYGYTF,TGTGCCAGCAGTTACTCGACAAGAGGGAACTATGGCTACACCTTC
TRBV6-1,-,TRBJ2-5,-,CASRLGRGETQYF,TGTGCCAGCAGATTGGGCAGGGGAGAGACCCAGTACTTC
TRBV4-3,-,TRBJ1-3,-,CASSQDPTGPGNTIYF,TGCGCCAGCAGCCAAGACCCGACAGGTCCTGGAAACACCATATATTTT
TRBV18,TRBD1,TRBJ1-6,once,CASSPLGQGGSPLHF,TGTGCCAGCTCACCCTTGGGACAGGGTGGATCACCCCTCCACTTC
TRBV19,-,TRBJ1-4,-,CASSAGGWGNEKLFF,TGTGCCAGTAGTGCCGGAGGGTGGGGTAATGAAAAACTGTTTTTT
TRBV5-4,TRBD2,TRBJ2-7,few,CASSLELAENYEQYF,TGTGCCAGCAGCTTGGAGCTAGCGGAAAACTACGAGCAGTACTTC
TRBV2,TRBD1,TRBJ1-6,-,CASRNADRGNSPLHF,TGTGCCAGCAGAAATGCGGACAGGGGTAATTCACCCCTCCACTTT
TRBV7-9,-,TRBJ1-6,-,CASSAIRGDSPLHF,TGTGCCAGCAGCGCCATCCGGGGAGATTCACCCCTCCACTTT